Below, 26 T cell receptor beta chains from the same sample are listed, as sequenced in a study of CD8 T cells in ankylosing spondylitis. General study points: Within ankylosing spondylitis blood, a TCR beta motif made up of seven to nine highly homologous variants appeared to be characteristic.

Which antigens these TCRs recognize remains unknown. MiXCR was run by TCRdb on the 5' RACE reads, yielding one entry per CDR3 protein. The sample includes 670,000 or so distinct CDR3 sequences, 19% seen only once; the top ten take around a fifth. What was sequenced was blood, either unsorted or a sorted T cell fraction (not recorded which). The source is a male donor with ankylosing spondylitis.

This clonotype was observed a few times. The chain's CDR3 is CASSPRRDSNYEQYF. The CDR3 nucleotides are TGTGCCAGCTCACCCCGCCGGGACAGCAACTACGAGCAGTACTTC. This chain uses TRBV18 with TRBJ2-7, with 7 bases lining up with TRBD1. The V and J ends lost 3 bases and 3 bases, in that order; junction bases with no gene match: 8. The CDR3 runs 15 residues. Germline V gene data show CDR1 as KGHSH and CDR2 as LQKENI. Full variable domain (missing parts from reference TRBV18 and TRBJ2-7): NAGVMQNPRHLVRRRGQEARLRCSPMKGHSHVYWYRQLPEEGLKFMVYLQKENIIDESGMPKERFSAEFPKEGPSILRIQQVVRGDSAAYFCASSPRRDSNYEQYFGPGTRLTVT.

The V call is TRBV11-2, the J call TRBJ2-7; TRBD1 matches at 8 bases. The trim removed 1 base at V and 2 bases at J, leaving 4 bases unmatched. CDR1 SGHAT and CDR2 FQNNGV come from the germline V gene. The CDR3 sequence is 15 residues long. The CDR3 here is CASSLVQGAPYEQYF. The CDR3 coding sequence is TGTGCCAGCAGCTTAGTTCAGGGGGCACCCTACGAGCAGTACTTC.

This clonotype was counted only a few times. V usage is TRBV20-1 and J usage is TRBJ2-4, with D hard to call. The germline gives CDR1 DFQATT, CDR2 SNEGSKA (reference sequence). Trimming removed 1 base from V and 8 bases from J, with 12 bases in between. This CDR3 is built from 13 residues. DNA for the CDR3: TGCAGTGCTAGAGCCTCGAGTGGCTACATTCAGTACTTC. It codes for CSARASSGYIQYF.

This clonotype was detected a few times. The chain recombines TRBV3-1 with TRBJ2-7, with unresolved D. Germline V gene lookup returns CDR1 LGHDT and CDR2 YNNKEL (reference sequence). Trimming took off 0 bases at V and 7 bases at J, with 4 bases between the two ends. There are 11 residues in the CDR3. CDR3 region: CASSQDREQYF. CDR3 nucleotides: TGTGCCAGCAGCCAAGATCGGGAGCAGTACTTC.

This rearrangement joins TRBV29-1 to TRBJ2-7; tentative D call: TRBD2 (5 bases). The ends were cut back, 4 bases at V and 3 bases at J, with 13 bases in the middle. This CDR3 contains 13 residues. The germline gives CDR1 SQVTM, CDR2 ANQGSEA. This CDR3 is CSVGELALYEQYF. The CDR3 coding sequence is TGCAGCGTTGGGGAATTAGCGCTCTACGAGCAGTACTTC.

Turning to this clonotype: No DNA is shown, since the ends of the CDR3 on it are uncertain; the CDR3 is the one TCRdb lists. The gene calls are TRBV12-1 and TRBJ1-4; the table's D call of TRBD1 was not tested on the DNA. TRBV12-1 is flagged as a pseudogene. The CDR3 comprises 17 residues, both ends counted. Here the CDR3 reads CASSSEGGGQLMKNCFF.

The table lists this clonotype with a few counts. V usage is TRBV9 and J usage is TRBJ1-1; D ambiguous. Germline V CDR1 and CDR2: SGDLS, YYNGEE. V was shortened by 3 bases and J by 6 bases, with 18 bases between the two germline ends. CDR3 length: 15 residues. The CDR3 DNA reads TGTGCCAGCAGCGACGGAAAAACTGCGGGCCCTGAAGCTTTCTTT. The encoded protein is CASSDGKTAGPEAFF.

V is TRBV10-3 and J is TRBJ2-7, with D perhaps TRBD1 (6 bases). Trimming stripped 5 bases from V and 4 bases from J, with 15 bases between. Per germline, CDR1 ENHRY and CDR2 SYGVKD. This CDR3 comprises 14 residues. The CDR3 coding sequence is TGTGCCATCAGTACCAGGGGAGTTACATACGAGCAGTACTTC. Its translation is CAISTRGVTYEQYF.

There are a few counts of this clonotype. V is TRBV4-1 and J is TRBJ1-2; D not certain. The CDR3 length is 13 residues. Looked up from germline, CDR1 is MGHRA and CDR2 is YSYEKL. Trimming took off 0 bases at V and 8 bases at J, with 10 bases between the two ends. CDR3: CASSQETAGGYTF. In DNA, the CDR3 is TGCGCCAGCAGCCAAGAAACAGCGGGAGGCTACACCTTC.

The chain couples TRBV20-1 to TRBJ2-7; D uncertain. The CDR3 spans 14 residues. CDR1 DFQATT and CDR2 SNEGSKA come from the germline V gene (reference sequence). V dropped 3 bases and J dropped 2 bases, with 14 bases sitting between them. CDR3 loop: CSARVPQGTYEQYF. The CDR3 nucleotides read TGCAGTGCTAGGGTCCCTCAAGGGACCTACGAGCAGTACTTC.

The sample holds a few counts of this clonotype. V and J are TRBV28 and TRBJ2-2; TRBD1 or TRBD2 may be the D gene (5 bases each). The CDR3 covers 15 residues. The ends were cut back, 7 bases at V and 8 bases at J, with 20 bases in the middle. Germline V lookup: CDR1 MDHEN, CDR2 SYDVKM. CDR3 in amino acids: CASTGPEGLWGELFF. In DNA form, the CDR3 reads TGTGCCAGCACGGGGCCGGAAGGTTTGTGGGGGGAGCTGTTTTTT.

The chain is built from TRBV7-6 and TRBJ2-6; no clear D. Trimming cost V 4 bases and J 0 bases, with 7 bases left between them. The CDR3 covers 15 residues. Germline values: CDR1 SGHVS, CDR2 FNYEAQ. The CDR3 DNA reads TGTGCCAGCAGCTCGGTCAACTCTGGGGCCAACGTCCTGACTTTC. Translation: CASSSVNSGANVLTF.

The chain employs TRBV5-1 and TRBJ1-4; no reliable D call. Per germline, CDR1 SGHRS and CDR2 YFSETQ. The ends were cut back, 1 base at V and 0 bases at J, with 7 bases in the middle. The CDR3 totals 15 residues. DNA of the CDR3: TGCGCCAGCAGCTTGAGCGGTGCAACTAATGAAAAACTGTTTTTT. Its translation: CASSLSGATNEKLFF.

The chain carries TRBV29-1 and TRBJ2-4; D unresolved. The V end was cut by 3 bases, the J end by 8 bases, with 8 bases between. The length of the CDR3 is 11 residues. Germline loops: CDR1 SQVTM, CDR2 ANQGSEA. CDR3 in amino acids: CSVDIVDIQYF. Here the CDR3 DNA reads TGCAGCGTTGATATTGTCGACATTCAGTACTTC.

This chain links TRBV6-1 with TRBJ2-1, with TRBD1 as a possible D gene (5 bases). Per the germline V gene, CDR1 is MNHNS and CDR2 is SASEGT. V lost 1 base to trimming and J lost 7 bases, with 14 bases between them. There are 15 residues in the CDR3. The DNA for the CDR3 is TGTGCCAGCAGTGAAGATGTGACAGTCCGAAATGAGCAGTTCTTC. Its translation is CASSEDVTVRNEQFF.

This clonotype was seen a few times. J is TRBJ1-2 and V is TRBV5-1; weak D call: TRBD1 (5 bases). V lost 1 base, J lost 2 bases, and 15 bases lay in between. Per the germline V gene, CDR1 is SGHRS and CDR2 is YFSETQ. This CDR3 is built from 16 residues. The CDR3 DNA reads TGCGCCAGCAGCTTGCTCAATCCGGGACGGAACTATGGCTACACCTTC. Residues: CASSLLNPGRNYGYTF. Full variable domain (remainder filled in from reference TRBV5-1 and TRBJ1-2): KAGVTQTPRYLIKTRGQQVTLSCSPISGHRSVSWYQQTPGQGLQFLFEYFSETQRNKGNFPGRFSGRQFSNSRSEMNVSTLELGDSALYLCASSLLNPGRNYGYTFGSGTRLTVV.

This clonotype was counted a few times. The V call is TRBV6-5, the J call TRBJ2-3; no clear D. The ends were cut back, 4 bases at V and 2 bases at J, with 10 bases in the middle. In germline, CDR1 is MNHEY, CDR2 SVGAGI. This CDR3 has 14 amino acids. The CDR3 DNA follows: TGTGCCAGCAGTTTCGGCACGACCACAGATACGCAGTATTTT. As protein: CASSFGTTTDTQYF.

This clonotype was detected only a few times. The rearrangement uses TRBV3-1 and TRBJ1-2; D is perhaps TRBD1 (5 bases). The V gene lost 4 bases and the J gene lost 4 bases, with 10 bases spanning the gap. CDR1 and CDR2 from the germline V gene are LGHDT and YNNKEL (reference sequence). The CDR3 consists of 13 residues. The CDR3 DNA is TGTGCCAGCAGCCCCAGGGAAAGCTATGGCTACACCTTC. Protein sequence: CASSPRESYGYTF.

The chain couples TRBV2 to TRBJ2-5; D is unclear. Germline V gene data show CDR1 as SNHLY and CDR2 as FYNNEI. Trimming took 8 bases from V and 1 from J, leaving 8 bases between them. CDR3 length: 12 residues. CDR3 loop: CASSQPQETQYF. DNA of the CDR3: TGTGCCAGCTCCCAGCCCCAAGAGACCCAGTACTTC.

This clonotype occurred a few times. The chain has TRBV7-2 and TRBJ2-7; possible D gene TRBD2, 6 bases. The germline V gene has CDR1 SGHTA and CDR2 FQGNSA. This CDR3 has 15 amino acids. Trimming left V 1 base short and J 0 bases short, with 10 bases between. CDR3 nucleotides: TGTGCCAGCAGCTTAGGGTGGCGGGACTCCTACGAGCAGTACTTC. Its translation: CASSLGWRDSYEQYF.

This clonotype was seen more than once but under ten times. This chain joins TRBV6-5 and TRBJ1-2; D unclear. Germline CDR1 is MNHEY and CDR2 is SVGAGI. V lost 3 bases, J lost 10 bases, and 9 bases lay in between. This CDR3 region has 11 residues. CDR3 nucleotide sequence: TGTGCCAGCAGTTATGGCGGAGTCTACACCTTC. It yields the protein CASSYGGVYTF.

In this sample, this clonotype turned up many times. This rearrangement joins TRBV12-3 or TRBV12-4 to TRBJ1-4; D unclear. The CDR3 covers 14 residues. Trimming pared 0 bases from V and 5 bases from J, leaving 7 bases between. The CDR3 DNA reads TGTGCCAGCAGTTTAGCGGTCTCAAATGAAAAACTGTTTTTT. Translation gives CASSLAVSNEKLFF.

CDR3 amino acids: CASSHGTATNEKLFF. DNA of the CDR3: TGTGCCAGCTCACATGGGACAGCAACTAATGAAAAACTGTTTTTT. The V and J genes are TRBV18 and TRBJ1-4; 7 bases fit TRBD1. The CDR3 is made up of 15 amino acids. From germline, CDR1 is KGHSH and CDR2 LQKENI. V was clipped by 4 bases and J by 0 bases; unmatched bases: 2.

The chain links TRBV10-3 to TRBJ2-1; the D call may be TRBD1 or TRBD2 (6 bases each). V lost 7 bases and J lost 7, with 14 bases in between. The length of the CDR3 is 13 residues. Germline V gene data show CDR1 as ENHRY and CDR2 as SYGVKD. The CDR3 sequence: CAITPTGRNEQFF. The CDR3 DNA sequence: TGTGCCATCACCCCAACAGGGAGGAATGAGCAGTTCTTC.

The table lists this clonotype with a few counts. V and J are TRBV5-6 and TRBJ1-2; 11 bases agree with TRBD1. The CDR3 length is 16 residues. CDR1 and CDR2 (germline): SGHDT, YYEEEE. Trimming cost V 4 bases and J 7 bases; bases outside gene matches: 12. CDR3 in amino acids: CASSLAPGQGVFGYTF. The CDR3 bases are TGTGCCAGCAGCCTCGCCCCGGGACAGGGGGTTTTTGGCTACACCTTC.

The chain links TRBV27 to TRBJ2-7, with D possibly matching TRBD1 (5 bases). The CDR3 is 14 residues long. The V end lost 5 bases, the J end lost 1 base, and 12 bases lay between the germline ends. Germline assignment: CDR1 MNHEY and CDR2 SMNVEV (reference sequence). CDR3 nucleotide sequence: TGTGCCAGCAGTACCTACCAGGGTTCCTACGAGCAGTACTTC. Its translation is CASSTYQGSYEQYF.